This TCR beta chain stems from a study of PD-L1 blockade in urothelial cancer (dated by TCRdb to 2015 to 2018). Regarding the study in general: All patients started therapy in the mid-2010s and received atezolizumab 1,200 mg intravenously every 3 weeks. About 85% of the roughly 29 patients were males with bladder-origin urothelial cancer, and about 60% of the 29 reported a prior smoking history. An ECOG performance status of 0 or 1 was recorded for the patients, and 0 to 3 prior chemotherapy regimens had been received by the patients. Blood samples were analyzed at 3 weeks after treatment start (second dose) and at 6 weeks after treatment start. Blood samples gave median yields of approximately 130,000 T cells and over 80,000 unique TCRs, along with a median clonality of 0.080. Somatic, immune and clinical correlates of response to PD-L1 blockade with atezolizumab in urothelial cancer were the focus of an exploratory multi-omic analysis. Pretreatment tumor samples and matched peripheral blood, collected serially before and after atezolizumab treatment, underwent TCR sequencing. Durable clinical benefit meant progression-free survival longer than 6 months, and TCR features were also tested against progression-free and overall survival. In the same patients, pretreatment tumors underwent whole exome sequencing and RNA sequencing in addition to TCR sequencing. About 10 patients achieved durable clinical benefit and around 19 did not. Over 28 patients had pretreatment blood TCR-seq, roughly 24 had at least one posttreatment blood collection, and roughly 24 had tumor TCR-seq. The research as a whole found: Because of the small sample size (n ≈ 30) and the many exploratory analyses performed, the results are intended to be regarded as hypothesis-generating. A pretreatment peripheral blood TCR clonality below the median was linked to improved progression-free and overall survival. At 3 weeks after the start of treatment, tumor-associated TCR clones in peripheral blood had expanded more in patients with durable benefit (n ≈ 22, p = 0.022).

To estimate absolute template abundance from read counts, synthetic TCR analog templates were spiked into each PCR. TCRbeta CDR3 regions were amplified from genomic DNA with bias-controlled V and J gene primers using the immunoSEQ assay. Rearranged TCRbeta segments were sequenced at approximately 20X coverage. Regarding the original processing steps: Sequencing errors were corrected by clustering and CDR3s were annotated against IMGT to assign V, D and J genes. Only productive TCRbeta rearrangements were used in downstream analyses, excluding out-of-frame or stop-codon sequences. To compute clonality, Shannon entropy was normalized by the log of the number of unique productive sequences and then subtracted from one. Fisher's exact test with Benjamini-Hochberg correction, using a cutoff of adjusted p below 0.01, was how clones that differed between time points or between blood and tumor were identified. The clones in this table, taken by TCRdb from immuneACCESS, are in-frame only. Not every clone is retained; where verified, under half of the shortfall comes from an unresolved V gene, and the cause of the rest is unknown. Clonal size and the V and J genes are those of that table, whereas D and trimming came from the DNA. The sample table lists roughly 110,000 clones, approximately 90% of them with a count of one. Of the sample, more than 3% is held by the ten largest clones.

The sample's time point label, in plain terms: peripheral blood 6 weeks after treatment start. The cohort comprised around 30 patients with locally advanced or metastatic urothelial carcinoma treated at Memorial Sloan Kettering on a trial protocol. Peripheral blood mononuclear cells were collected pretreatment and during treatment, at between 1 and 8 total time points per patient. The Qiagen DNeasy Blood extraction kit was used to purify genomic DNA from total PBMCs and tumor samples. Collected pretreatment and during treatment, PBMCs were isolated and stored as previously described. Note on this clone: The specificity of this receptor is unknown. Per-base qualities were not stored, and no clone one base away is much larger.

Relative to germline, V is 5 bases shorter and J is 0 bases shorter, with 10 bases between their ends. There are 15 amino acids in the CDR3, from cysteine to phenylalanine inclusive. This entry keeps only the CDR3 DNA: 45 bases, framed from base 1. CDR1 and CDR2 (LNHDA, SQIVND) derive from the germline V gene (reference sequence). The sample was PBMCs, taken around atezolizumab (anti-PD-L1) treatment. The sequence came from a man aged 55 to 70 with urothelial cancer. The V and J genes are TRBV19 and TRBJ1-4, with the identity of the D gene unclear. The DNA sequence follows: TGTGCCAGTAGTCCACCCGGTGCAACTAATGAAAAACTGTTTTTT. This codes for CASSPPGATNEKLFF.